Reported below is one T cell receptor (beta chain). Its antigen is not known. Assay: immunoSEQ multiplex PCR; the TCRdb copy retains only in-frame clones and omits some. There are about 110,000 clones in the sample; 75% to 95% occur only once, and about 6.6% lies in the top ten. This entry is derived from a study of T cell responses to AZD1222 COVID-19 vaccine. General observations from the study: Close to half of spike-specific TCRs reportedly recognize unmutated variant regions. The donor cohort was predominantly white British with a female majority, and clonal diversity may have been underestimated. Spike-specific TCRs gained breadth and depth after people received two AZD1222 doses.

This clonotype was sampled from an adult who received the AZD1222 COVID-19 vaccine. Sequencing was performed on peripheral blood, taken 28 days after the second AZD1222 dose.

The CDR3 protein is CASSLDRSYEQYF. The CDR3 nucleotides read TGTGCCAGCAGCCTCGACAGGTCCTACGAGCAGTACTTC. The chain uses TRBV2 and TRBJ2-7; TRBD1 is a possible D gene (6 bases). The CDR3 covers 13 residues. The V gene lost 6 bases and the J gene lost 1 base, with 10 bases spanning the gap. Germline V CDR1 and CDR2: SNHLY, FYNNEI.